The sequence of this T cell receptor (beta chain) was determined in a study of cytomegalovirus exposure and HLA in healthy donors (dated by TCRdb to the late 2010s). The study in broad terms: An earlier analysis of roughly 500 of the donors reported 276 Gb of sequence data and 117 million unique TCR beta sequences from about 200 million T cells. A later genetic analysis used genome-wide SNP genotypes for about three fifths of the 666 donors, treating that subset as a discovery cohort. The study aimed to test whether cataloging public T cell receptors could reveal signatures of past pathogen exposure. Besides the first cohort of about 730 subjects, a separate validation cohort made up of some 110 different subjects was used. To study patterns of TCR occurrence, a later analysis re-analyzed previously published TCR beta repertoires from just over 650 donors and added high-resolution HLA genotyping. All discovery cohort repertoires had been generated using a single sequencing platform. The study combined high-throughput TCR immunosequencing, statistical association of individual TCRs with disease status, and machine learning to predict cytomegalovirus infection status. The number of donors typed differed by locus, with 629-630 for A, B, C, DRB1 and DQB1, roughly 520 for DQA1, 600 to 610 for DPA1, and some 450 for DPB1. About 280 gigabases of sequencing data and 78 million or so unique TCR sequences were included in an early release covering about 600 HLA-typed donors. HLA typing included class I and class II loci at four-digit resolution. Alongside the repertoire data, information on donor age, sex, ethnicity and CMV serostatus was compiled. The later analysis used no new phenotypic data to find candidate immune exposures, relying instead on TCR beta sequences and their occurrence across donors. Because of strong linkage in the cohort, five DR-DQ haplotypes were treated as single units for association and clustering. Among the roughly 400 genotyped donors, around 81% belonged to the genetic ancestry cluster associated with self-reported Caucasian donors. To decide whether each TCR beta V gene segment behaved as functional or pseudogenic, an earlier analysis of approximately 600 of the donors relied on high-throughput TCR beta sequencing. On average, 235,054 unique TCR beta nucleotide sequences were sequenced per donor among roughly 430 genotyped donors of the cohort, with roughly 18% of those sequences being non-productive. The study used immunosequencing to profile the T cell repertoires of hundreds of subjects and linked those repertoires to cytomegalovirus serostatus. Study-wide findings and limitations: In a later analysis, around 15,000 TCR beta sequences were associated with specific HLA alleles at a false discovery rate of 0.05. A further reported finding was that TCR beta sequences accurately predicted the HLA-A and HLA-B alleles for most subjects in the first cohort. A later analysis found that TCR association rates varied across HLA loci, with DRB1 alleles showing the most associated TCRs and HLA-C alleles the fewest. Assigning TCR associations to individual alleles was difficult when HLA alleles, especially DR and DQ, strongly co-occurred. A later analysis found that most CMV-associated TCR beta chains appeared HLA-restricted, with HLA associations seemingly driven largely by CMV exposure. In an earlier analysis of 587 of the donors, most TCR beta V segments appeared in productive rearrangements about 87% or about 30% of the time, broadly matching IMGT annotations. The earlier analysis of 587 of the donors excluded some 15 rarely observed V segments, including chromosome 9 orphons, because counts were too low. A later analysis reported that several top co-occurrence clusters appeared linked to parvovirus B19, influenza, CMV and Epstein-Barr virus. The study listed 164 TCR beta chains as associated with cytomegalovirus. An association between a missense DCLRE1C variant and V-gene and J-gene trimming of TCR beta chains was found in a later genetic analysis and replicated in an independent cohort. Presence/absence analyses assumed roughly uniform sequencing depth across donors, an assumption that may not hold. Correlated functional status among segregating V segments might be attributable to linkage disequilibrium, but an unknown experimental factor could not be ruled out. According to a later genetic analysis, donors in an Asian-associated ancestry cluster had fewer N-insertions in productive TCRs than the approximately 610-donor mean. In a later analysis, HLA-associated TCR beta chains were found to be more clonally expanded and to have lower generation probabilities than equally common non-associated chains. In vitro tests confirmed that a few of the cytomegalovirus-associated TCR beta chains recognize cytomegalovirus antigens. Because HLA typing was missing for some donors at each locus, association tests included only the typed subset. The authors suggested that the approach could potentially be generalized to other disease states and immunological phenotypes. CMV serostatus was the only immune exposure information available for the cohort. Most TCR sequences were observed very rarely across donors, whereas some public TCRs were present in many individuals. The classifier was reported to diagnose cytomegalovirus status with high specificity and sensitivity in both the original and validation cohorts. The sequencing pipeline was judged likely to have produced a cluster of highly shared sequence variants as a technical artifact. Because the 87-base-pair reads could not distinguish some IMGT-functional V segments, including TRBV6-2 and TRBV6-3, those segments were excluded. Only TCR beta chains were sequenced in this cohort, and the absence of alpha or paired-chain data limited detectable features.

Points on this clone: No antigen is known for it. There are no base qualities to consult, and no much larger clone falls within one base.

In total, 630 or so healthy bone marrow donors made up the cohort. At the time of sampling, every cohort member was nominally healthy, though immune exposures that went unrecorded were likely present. The donor was CMV seropositive and belonged to the group of more than 250 seropositive cohort members. A peripheral blood sample was collected from each donor, and TCR beta sequencing was performed on peripheral blood mononuclear cells. The Qiagen DNeasy Blood Extraction Kit was used to extract genomic DNA from the blood cell samples. Libraries were built with the immunoSEQ multiplex PCR assay. For the multiplex PCR, a mixture combining 60 forward primers for TCR Vbeta segments and 13 reverse primers for TCR Jbeta segments was used. A multiplex PCR assay on genomic DNA amplified the CDR3 region of rearranged TCR beta genes. On the Illumina HiSeq System, the amplified TCR beta libraries were sequenced as 87-base-pair reads. In the authors' own workflow: A later analysis tallied roughly 76 million unique TCR beta chains across the 666 repertoires, and some 10 million of those chains were shared by two or more donors. Raw reads were error-corrected and collapsed into unique sequences with a nearest-neighbor algorithm that merged closely related sequences to remove PCR and sequencing errors. Alignment of CDR3 sequences to IMGT reference sequences was used to assign V, D and J gene segments. For a sequence to be retained, a match of at least six nucleotides was required to both a V gene segment and a J gene segment. Rearrangements were classified as productive when the CDR3 lacked stop codons and remained in frame with V and J, and all other rearrangements were classified as non-productive. Following IMGT convention, CDR3 was defined as the stretch from the second conserved V-encoded cysteine up to the conserved J-encoded phenylalanine. Sequences without an unambiguous match to a single V gene segment were excluded from the earlier analysis of about 600 of the donors. In an earlier analysis of almost 600 of the donors, a V segment was called functional when productive rearrangements were above 56.7%, and segregating when the standard deviation between donors exceeded 5%. A statistical classification framework was built for diagnosing cytomegalovirus status from the catalog of TCR beta chain sequences. In a later analysis, V and J genes were assigned by comparing TCR nucleotide sequences against IMGT/GENE-DB human TR gene sequences. In a later analysis, CDR3 sequences and most-parsimonious VDJ recombination scenarios were assigned using the TCRdist pipeline. In a later analysis, each TCR beta chain was defined by its CDR3 amino acid sequence together with its V-gene family, and reads lacking a unique V-gene family were excluded. A later analysis removed 592 highly shared, low-generation-probability nucleotide sequences to deal with suspected cross-contamination and a sequencing artifact. A later analysis calculated a clonal expansion index for each public chain from normalized within-repertoire ranks of inferred template counts. In a later analysis, generation probabilities were computed with a VDJ recombination model fitted to out-of-frame rearrangements, and the resulting probabilities were checked against IGoR. Hypergeometric tests were used in a later analysis to score TCR-TCR, TCR-HLA and TCR-CMV co-occurrence, with a repertoire-size bias correction applied to the TCR pairs. In a later analysis, false discovery rates were estimated by permuting HLA or CMV assignments 20 times. In a later analysis, co-occurring TCRs were grouped using DBSCAN, and TCRdist sequence similarity was added for clustering within HLA-allele-positive subsets. Co-occurrence clustering excluded repertoires with fewer than 30,000 or more than 120,000 public chains, plus five with anomalous nucleotide sharing. Drawn from immuneACCESS, this table holds only the in-frame rearrangements with V and J called that TCRdb kept. Clones are partly lost; checked studies trace under half to an unresolved V gene and leave the rest unexplained. V, J and clone size were drawn from that table, and D and trimming were deduced from the DNA. This sample is represented by about 60,000 clones; approximately 77% of them were singletons. The ten largest make up 3% to 4% of the sample.

V trim: 4 bases; J trim: 5 bases; unmatched bases: 5. The CDR3 runs 15 residues from the cysteine to the phenylalanine. Here the CDR3 DNA is all that survives: 45 bases in frame from base 1. The germline V gene sets CDR1 to MNHNS and CDR2 to SASEGT. The sample comprised PBMCs. The source is a woman in her forties in good health and CMV-seropositive. The sequence is built from TRBV6-1 and TRBJ2-5; 12 middle bases align to TRBD2. DNA sequence: TGTGCCAGCAGTGGGGGAACTAGCGGGGGGGAGACCCAGTACTTC. Its protein is CASSGGTSGGETQYF.